This T cell receptor (beta chain) was observed in a study of T cells in narcolepsy. Study observations and caveats: Some memory CD4+ repertoires had no autoreactive clone sequences.

V lost 6 bases, J lost 1 base, and 15 bases lay in between. The CDR3 contains 15 residues. Germline lookup yields CDR1 KGHSH and CDR2 LQKENI. The method was immunoSEQ multiplex PCR; TCRdb's version includes in-frame clones alone and lacks a portion of them. Found here are fewer than 25,000 clones, 80% to 85% of them singletons; the top ten hold 4% to 4.5%. This clone was observed a single time. Its antigen remains unknown. Sequencing was carried out using memory (CD45RA-) CD4+ T cells from blood. This sequence joins TRBV18 and TRBJ1-1, with D possibly TRBD1 on 5 matching bases. This clonotype originated in a human donor in good health. The CDR3 spells CASSPGEVANTEAFF. DNA of the CDR3: TGTGCCAGCTCGCCGGGGGAGGTAGCGAACACTGAAGCTTTCTTT.